Presented here are 6 T cell receptor beta chains from one specimen sequenced in a study of PD-1 and CTLA-4 blockade in melanoma. The method was immunoSEQ multiplex PCR; TCRdb's version includes in-frame clones alone and lacks a portion of them. The sample records some 33,000 clones, about 88% being singletons. The sequencing here drew on CD8+ T cells from peripheral blood, taken from a patient given anti-PD-1 treatment. Source of these receptors: a human donor with melanoma.

The chain has TRBV6-5 and TRBJ2-1; D is perhaps TRBD2 (6 bases). The CDR3 totals 14 residues. V lost 2 bases and J 6 bases, leaving 11 bases between the germline ends. Per germline, CDR1 MNHEY and CDR2 SVGAGI. The CDR3 coding sequence is TGTGCCAGCAGTTACGGGGGGATCGCCAATGAGCAGTTCTTC. It is translated as CASSYGGIANEQFF.

The chain employs TRBV27 and TRBJ2-2; tentatively, D is TRBD2 (7 bases). The CDR3 length is 13 residues. The V end lost 5 bases, the J end lost 11 bases, and 15 bases lay between the germline ends. Per the germline V gene, CDR1 is MNHEY and CDR2 is SMNVEV (reference sequence). CDR3 amino acids: CASSLGGAEELFF. The CDR3 bases are TGTGCCAGCAGTCTAGGGGGGGCAGAAGAGCTGTTTTTT.

This chain joins TRBV27 and TRBJ1-5; D remains unclear. V dropped 7 bases and J dropped 3 bases, with 10 bases sitting between them. Germline V gene lookup returns CDR1 MNHEY and CDR2 SMNVEV (reference sequence). CDR3 length equals 13 residues. The CDR3 region has the DNA TGTGCCAGCACGGCGGGTTACAATCAGCCCCAGCATTTT. It yields the protein CASTAGYNQPQHF.

This clone came up a few times. The gene calls are TRBV3-1 (or the pseudogene TRBV3-2) and TRBJ2-7; 7 bases agree with TRBD1. The length of the CDR3 is 15 residues. Per germline, CDR1 LGHDT and CDR2 YNNKEL (reference sequence). V was clipped by 4 bases and J by 4 bases; unmatched bases: 10. The CDR3 DNA is TGTGCCAGCAGCCCAGGGTTCGGGACAGCTTACGAGCAGTACTTC. It is translated as CASSPGFGTAYEQYF.

This chain connects TRBV10-3 to TRBJ2-7, with D possibly matching TRBD1 (5 bases). The CDR3 is 12 amino acids. Germline CDR1 is ENHRY and CDR2 is SYGVKD. V lost 3 bases to trimming and J lost 3 bases, with 6 bases between them. CDR3 coding DNA: TGTGCCATCAGTGACACAGGCTACGAGCAGTACTTC. This sequence encodes CAISDTGYEQYF.

This clone was recorded a few times. The V and J genes are TRBV7-6 and TRBJ1-5; the match to TRBD1 covers 7 bases. V lost 3 bases, J lost 4 bases, and 9 bases stayed unmatched. This CDR3 has 16 residues. CDR1 SGHVS and CDR2 FNYEAQ come from the germline V gene. CDR3 sequence (DNA): TGTGCCAGCAGCTTGGGGGACAGAGCACTGAATCAGCCCCAGCATTTT. Amino acid sequence: CASSLGDRALNQPQHF.